The rows below give T cell receptor beta chains drawn from one sample of a study of post-analysis software for immune sequencing data. Using its own MiXCR run on the PCR reads, TCRdb lists one record per CDR3 protein. The top ten hold roughly 4.4% of the sample, which has about 820,000 distinct CDR3 sequences, approximately 53% seen once. Sequences were obtained from blood. The receptors shown here come from a girl under 18 with multiple sclerosis. Both conserved end residues are part of each CDR3. A D gene is named only where the DNA matches it firmly. Some rows have no size entry. The others give once, few or many, or a class for an expanded clone.

V gene	D gene	clone size	J gene	CDR3 protein	CDR3 DNA
TRBV10-3	TRBD1	once	TRBJ2-1	CAISERRTGANNEQFF	TGTGCCATCAGTGAACGAAGGACAGGGGCGAACAATGAGCAGTTCTTC
TRBV6-5	TRBD2	-	TRBJ2-1	CATGLAGLNEQFF	TGTGCCACCGGGCTAGCGGGGCTCAATGAGCAGTTCTTC
TRBV20-1	TRBD2	-	TRBJ2-3	CSARWRERGDTQYF	TGCAGTGCTAGGTGGCGGGAGAGAGGAGATACGCAGTATTTT
TRBV7-9	-	-	TRBJ1-4	CASSPPGAALKFF	TGTGCCAGCAGCCCCCCCGGGGCGGCTTTGAAGTTTTTT
TRBV6-1	-	-	TRBJ2-1	CASSEWGWAGSYNEQFF	TGTGCCAGCAGTGAGTGGGGGTGGGCGGGGTCCTACAATGAGCAGTTCTTC
TRBV10-3	TRBD1	-	TRBJ2-6	CVISGQGAGANVLTF	TGTGTCATCAGCGGACAGGGGGCTGGGGCCAACGTCCTGACTTTC
TRBV7-9	-	few	TRBJ1-2	CASSSDFILYGYTF	TGTGCCAGCAGCTCTGACTTCATTCTATATGGCTACACCTTC
TRBV29-1	-	few	TRBJ2-1	CSVVGAFSYNEQFF	TGCAGCGTTGTAGGCGCCTTCTCCTACAATGAGCAGTTCTTC
TRBV4-1	-	few	TRBJ2-7	CASSQGFSYEQYF	TGTGCCAGCAGCCAAGGTTTCTCCTACGAGCAGTACTTC
TRBV14	-	few	TRBJ1-6	CASSQGAIVHSPLHF	TGTGCCAGCAGCCAAGGTGCGATCGTCCATTCACCCCTCCACTTT
TRBV29-1	TRBD1	once	TRBJ2-2	CSVAAGGGGELFF	TGCAGCGTTGCGGCAGGGGGCGGCGGGGAGCTGTTTTTT
TRBV2	-	-	TRBJ2-7	CASNRLVRNEQYF	TGTGCCAGCAATCGACTAGTTAGGAACGAGCAGTACTTC
TRBV20-1	TRBD1	-	TRBJ2-1	CSADGQAWNEQFF	TGCAGTGCTGATGGACAGGCTTGGAATGAGCAGTTCTTC
TRBV9	TRBD2	few	TRBJ2-7	CASSVGASGPLYEQYF	TGTGCCAGCAGCGTAGGGGCTAGCGGGCCTCTCTACGAGCAGTACTTC
TRBV29-1	-	-	TRBJ2-3	CSVVGLALLFTDTQYF	TGCAGCGTTGTCGGGCTAGCCCTTTTGTTCACAGATACGCAGTATTTT
TRBV29-1	TRBD1	few	TRBJ2-7	CSVRTGSNEQYF	TGCAGCGTTAGGACAGGGAGCAACGAGCAGTACTTC
TRBV27	TRBD2	-	TRBJ2-7	CASNPSRVAGGSYEQYF	TGTGCCAGCAACCCCTCCCGAGTAGCGGGGGGCTCCTACGAGCAGTACTTC
TRBV4-1	-	-	TRBJ1-1	CASSPLTLNTEAFF	TGCGCCAGCAGCCCCCTTACGCTCAACACTGAAGCTTTCTTT
TRBV7-3	-	-	TRBJ2-6	CASSLKLGTGANVLTF	TGTGCCAGCAGCTTAAAGTTGGGAACTGGGGCCAACGTCCTGACTTTC
TRBV29-1	TRBD2	few	TRBJ2-7	CSVEFEATSGYEQYF	TGCAGCGTTGAGTTTGAGGCGACTAGCGGTTACGAGCAGTACTTC
TRBV4-1	TRBD1	few	TRBJ2-7	CASSHSGTGQHEQYF	TGCGCCAGCAGCCACTCCGGGACAGGGCAACACGAGCAGTACTTC
TRBV3-1	TRBD1	-	TRBJ2-3	CASSQDMGQPSTDTQYF	TGTGCCAGCAGCCAAGATATGGGACAGCCTAGCACAGATACGCAGTATTTT
TRBV12-3/TRBV12-4	-	once	TRBJ2-1	CASTRDNEQFF	TGTGCCAGCACCCGTGACAATGAGCAGTTCTTC
TRBV10-3	-	few	TRBJ1-2	CAISYGQGRVANYGYTF	TGTGCCATCAGTTACGGCCAAGGACGTGTCGCTAACTATGGCTACACCTTC
TRBV6-6	TRBD2	few	TRBJ2-1	CASSYSGLAGAYNEQFF	TGTGCCAGCAGTTACTCCGGACTAGCGGGAGCCTACAATGAGCAGTTCTTC
TRBV9	TRBD2	few	TRBJ2-7	CASSPGGKVGYEQYF	TGTGCCAGCAGCCCGGGAGGGAAGGTGGGGTACGAGCAGTACTTC
TRBV12-3/TRBV12-4	-	few	TRBJ2-5	CASSPSWGDTQETQYF	TGTGCCAGCAGTCCCTCGTGGGGGGACACCCAAGAGACCCAGTACTTC
TRBV7-2	-	-	TRBJ2-5	CASSWVGQETQYF	TGTGCCAGCAGCTGGGTAGGACAAGAGACCCAGTACTTC
TRBV4-1	TRBD2	once	TRBJ2-7	CASGGGQPSYEQYF	TGCGCCAGCGGGGGAGGGCAGCCCTCCTACGAGCAGTACTTC
TRBV6-2/TRBV6-3	TRBD2	few	TRBJ2-1	CASTRGALLAGESDEQFF	TGTGCCAGCACCCGGGGGGCCCTACTAGCGGGAGAGAGCGATGAGCAGTTCTTC
TRBV9	-	-	TRBJ1-6	CASSVGPDYNSPLHF	TGTGCCAGCAGCGTAGGACCGGACTATAATTCACCCCTCCACTTT
TRBV12-5	-	once	TRBJ2-1	CASGFYNEQFF	TGTGCTAGTGGTTTCTACAATGAGCAGTTCTTC
TRBV6-6	TRBD1	-	TRBJ1-2	CASAWTGGINYGCTF	TGTGCCAGCGCCTGGACAGGGGGTATTAACTATGGCTGCACCTTC
TRBV18	-	-	TRBJ2-3	CASSPNFQGTSPTDTQYF	TGTGCCAGCTCACCTAATTTCCAGGGGACCAGTCCCACAGATACGCAGTATTTT
TRBV20-1	TRBD2	-	TRBJ2-3	CSAWPGLDTDTQYF	TGCAGTGCATGGCCGGGACTAGACACAGATACGCAGTATTTT
TRBV5-5	TRBD1	-	TRBJ2-5	CASSLGWTGGQETQYF	TGTGCCAGCAGCTTGGGGTGGACAGGGGGCCAAGAGACCCAGTACTTC
TRBV12-3/TRBV12-4	-	-	TRBJ2-1	CASSQVAELPVNEQFF	TGTGCCAGCAGTCAGGTAGCGGAGCTGCCTGTGAATGAGCAGTTCTTC
TRBV29-1	TRBD1	-	TRBJ2-6	CSVWTGGSGANVLTF	TGCAGCGTGTGGACAGGGGGCTCTGGGGCCAACGTCCTGACTTTC
TRBV5-1	TRBD2	-	TRBJ2-7	CASSLAAGGPHEQYF	TGCGCCAGCAGCTTGGCCGCGGGAGGGCCCCACGAGCAGTACTTC
TRBV9	TRBD2	-	TRBJ2-4	CASSQGGGNIQYF	TGTGCCAGCAGCCAGGGCGGGGGAAACATTCAGTACTTC
TRBV7-2	-	-	TRBJ2-5	CASTYTGLEETQYF	TGTGCCAGCACCTACACAGGTCTCGAAGAGACCCAGTACTTC
TRBV20-1	-	-	TRBJ2-1	CSASWLGAYNEQFF	TGCAGTGCTAGTTGGCTAGGGGCCTACAATGAGCAGTTCTTC
TRBV7-2	-	few	TRBJ2-5	CASSSGLPGETQYF	TGTGCCAGCAGCTCGGGTCTCCCGGGGGAGACCCAGTACTTC
TRBV20-1	-	-	TRBJ2-5	CSARDRAQAETQYF	TGCAGTGCTAGAGATCGGGCACAGGCGGAGACCCAGTACTTC
TRBV29-1	-	few	TRBJ2-3	CSVVRLRSTDTQYF	TGCAGCGTTGTTCGACTCCGGAGCACAGATACGCAGTATTTT
TRBV10-3	-	few	TRBJ2-4	CAISDQEGIQYF	TGTGCCATCAGTGATCAGGAAGGCATTCAGTACTTC
TRBV7-9	TRBD2	-	TRBJ2-6	CASIWGGVSGANVLTF	TGTGCCAGCATCTGGGGGGGGGTCTCTGGGGCCAACGTCCTGACTTTC
TRBV2	-	-	TRBJ1-5	CASTPGPALISQPQHF	TGTGCCAGCACCCCGGGACCGGCTTTAATTAGTCAGCCCCAGCATTTT
TRBV12-3/TRBV12-4	TRBD1	-	TRBJ1-5	CASSATGASNQPQHF	TGTGCCAGCAGTGCGACAGGGGCTAGCAATCAGCCCCAGCATTTT
TRBV25-1	TRBD2	-	TRBJ2-1	CASSGWGSGRIHNEQFF	TGTGCCAGCAGCGGCTGGGGTAGCGGGAGGATCCACAATGAGCAGTTCTTC
TRBV7-9	-	few	TRBJ2-7	CASSSRRSAYEQYF	TGTGCCAGCAGCTCGAGACGATCAGCCTACGAGCAGTACTTC
TRBV7-9	-	-	TRBJ2-7	CAGSGTGNEQYF	TGTGCCGGCAGCGGAACAGGGAACGAGCAGTACTTC
TRBV6-5	-	-	TRBJ2-3	CASSYDSTDTQYF	TGTGCCAGCAGTTACGACAGCACAGATACGCAGTATTTT
TRBV7-8	-	few	TRBJ1-6	CASSPGGARNSPLHF	TGTGCCAGCAGCCCGGGGGGGGCGCGGAATTCACCCCTCCACTTT
TRBV20-1	TRBD2	-	TRBJ2-6	CSATSGGRSGANVLTF	TGCAGTGCTACAAGCGGGGGACGCTCTGGGGCCAACGTCCTGACTTTC
TRBV11-2	TRBD1	few	TRBJ1-2	CASRYGQGEGYTF	TGTGCCAGCAGATACGGACAGGGCGAGGGCTACACCTTC
TRBV14	TRBD2	few	TRBJ2-1	CASSQGVTSGSYNEQFF	TGTGCCAGCAGCCAAGGGGTCACTAGCGGGAGTTACAATGAGCAGTTCTTC
TRBV4-1	-	-	TRBJ2-7	CASSPKGGQISYEQYF	TGCGCCAGCAGCCCTAAGGGGGGACAGATCTCCTACGAGCAGTACTTC
TRBV5-6	-	once	TRBJ2-7	CASSTTLSLKQYF	TGTGCCAGCAGCACCACGCTGAGTCTGAAGCAGTACTTC